The text below deals with one T cell receptor (beta chain). The data were produced by immunoSEQ multiplex PCR, yet TCRdb's version contains in-frame clones alone and is incomplete. In the table there are about 730,000 clones, approximately 85% of which are singletons. The CDR3 totals 18 residues. Germline V CDR1 and CDR2: MNHEY, SMNVEV (reference sequence). J was trimmed by 10 bases and V by 5 bases; bases with no gene match: 24. The data were taken from a study of shared T cell receptors in the human thymus. The sample was also linked to a second study, of human thymus T cells.

The sequence came from a girl less than two years old with a congenital heart defect. The source material was thymocytes. V is TRBV27 and J is TRBJ2-5; 8 bases line up with TRBD1. The CDR3 DNA reads TGTGCCAGCAGTCCCAGTGGAAGAGACGGGACAGGAGGGTTGAACCAGTACTTC. It codes for CASSPSGRDGTGGLNQYF.